This TCR beta chain was obtained from a study of cytomegalovirus exposure and HLA in healthy donors. The CDR3 spans 13 residues. Germline lookup yields CDR1 MDHEN and CDR2 SYDVKM. Losses at the gene ends were 10 bases for V and 0 bases for J; bases not matched to a gene: 4. TCRdb's copy holds only in-frame clones and misses some; the assay was immunoSEQ multiplex PCR. The table lists some 180,000 clones, approximately 86% of them singletons. V and J are TRBV28 and TRBJ2-3; the match to TRBD2 covers 7 bases. The sample consisted of PBMCs. The clonotype comes from a man in his thirties or forties in good health and CMV-seropositive. CDR3 DNA: TGTGCCACCTCGGGGGGAAGCACAGATACGCAGTATTTT. Translating it yields CATSGGSTDTQYF.